The sequence of this TCR beta chain was determined in a study of CD4 T cells in relation to SARS-CoV-2 and coronaviruses. Study at large: PBMCs were cultured with antigen for around nine days before TCR beta sequencing.

The study's findings and limits: In around 67% of donors, memory CD4+ clonotypes crossrecognized SARS-CoV-2 and at least one common cold coronavirus spike.

Per the germline V gene, CDR1 is SNHLY and CDR2 is FYNNEI. The CDR3 sequence is 14 residues long. The ends lost 5 bases at V and 6 bases at J; junction bases unmatched: 7. CD4+ T cells from unexposed donors were obtained before the COVID-19 pandemic (2011-2018). The cells were cultured for 9 to 11 days before CD4+ T cells were isolated. Cells permitting, SARS-CoV-2 S/N and four cold-coronavirus spikes were tested on unexposed-donor CD4+ T cells. With regard to this clone: Its antigen remains unidentified.

This table comes from immunoSEQ multiplex PCR, and its TCRdb copy is limited to in-frame clones, with some not included. The sample consists of more than 25,000 clones, 60% to 85% of them appearing once. The gene calls are TRBV2 and TRBJ2-7, with TRBD1 matching over 10 bases. The sequence came from a human donor in good health. Sequencing used CD4+ T cells from PBMCs, cultured in vitro. CDR3 coding DNA: TGTGCCAGCAGTCCCGGGACAGGGGTAGGCGAGCAGTACTTC. This codes for CASSPGTGVGEQYF.